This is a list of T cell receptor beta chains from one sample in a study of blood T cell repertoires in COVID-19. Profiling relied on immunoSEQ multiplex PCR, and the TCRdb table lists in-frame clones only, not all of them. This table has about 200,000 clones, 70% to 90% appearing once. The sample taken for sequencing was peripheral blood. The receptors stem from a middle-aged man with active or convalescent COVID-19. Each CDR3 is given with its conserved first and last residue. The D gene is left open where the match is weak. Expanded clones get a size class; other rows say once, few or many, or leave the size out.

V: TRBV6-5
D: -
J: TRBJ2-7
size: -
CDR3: CASSYYWSVTSYEQYF

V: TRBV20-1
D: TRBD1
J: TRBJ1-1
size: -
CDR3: CSGQGVTEAFF

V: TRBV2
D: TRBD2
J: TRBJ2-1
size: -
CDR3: CASSEAGGLNEQFF

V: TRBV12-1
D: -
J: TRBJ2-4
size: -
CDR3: CASSNDRVKAGSLAKNIQYF

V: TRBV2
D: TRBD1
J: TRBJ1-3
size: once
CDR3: CASRQIGTGGDFSGNTIYF

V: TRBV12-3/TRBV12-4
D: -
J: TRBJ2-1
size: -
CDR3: CATGLQAHNEQFF

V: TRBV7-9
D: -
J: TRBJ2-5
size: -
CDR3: CASSSGDGQETQYF

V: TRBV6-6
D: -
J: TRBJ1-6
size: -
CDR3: CASSSGSSYNSPLHF

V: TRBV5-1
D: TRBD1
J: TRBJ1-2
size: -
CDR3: CASSFPGQGARGYTF

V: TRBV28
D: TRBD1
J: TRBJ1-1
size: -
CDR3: CASSFISGGGDTEAFF

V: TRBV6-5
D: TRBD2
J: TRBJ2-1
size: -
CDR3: CASSPKREWHEQFF

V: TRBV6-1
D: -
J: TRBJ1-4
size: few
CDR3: CASSDRTGTVGEKLFF

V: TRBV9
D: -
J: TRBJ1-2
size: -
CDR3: CASSVGPGGSYYGYTF

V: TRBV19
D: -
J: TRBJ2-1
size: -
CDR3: CASSIDISGRSIYNEQFF

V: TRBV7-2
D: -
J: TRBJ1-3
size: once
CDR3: CASSFSFPGNTIYF

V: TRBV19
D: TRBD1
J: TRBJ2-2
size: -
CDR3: CASIRGPNTGELFF

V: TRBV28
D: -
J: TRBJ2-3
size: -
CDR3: CASRPNPTDTQYF

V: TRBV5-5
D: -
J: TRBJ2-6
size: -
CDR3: CASSMKGAGANVLTF

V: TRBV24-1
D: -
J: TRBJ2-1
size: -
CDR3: CATSDSRGSLTYNEQFF

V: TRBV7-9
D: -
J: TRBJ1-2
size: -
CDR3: CASSLLAGIWDGYTF

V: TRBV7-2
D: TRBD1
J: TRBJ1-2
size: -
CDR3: CASSKLPATGTYGYTF

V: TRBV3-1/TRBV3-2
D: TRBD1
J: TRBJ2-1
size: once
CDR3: CASSSRDRPSYNEQFF

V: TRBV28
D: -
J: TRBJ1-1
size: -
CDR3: CASSSRDTQNTEAFF

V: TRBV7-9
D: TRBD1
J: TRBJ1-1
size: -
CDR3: CASSSTGGFTEAFF

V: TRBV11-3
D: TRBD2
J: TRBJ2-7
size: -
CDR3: CASSPHGGGSSYEQYF

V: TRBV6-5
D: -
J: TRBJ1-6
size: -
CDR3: CASTMNEYSPLHF

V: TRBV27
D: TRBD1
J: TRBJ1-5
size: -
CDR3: CASRTTGGGQPQHF

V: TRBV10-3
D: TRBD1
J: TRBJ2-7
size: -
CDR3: CAISGTDETYEQYF

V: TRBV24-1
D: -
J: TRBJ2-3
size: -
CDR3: CATSDTGLGADTQYF

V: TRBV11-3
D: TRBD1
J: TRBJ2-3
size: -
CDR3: CASSLGRGLLTSTDTQYF

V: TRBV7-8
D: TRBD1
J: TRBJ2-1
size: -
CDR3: CASRGQGGNEQFF

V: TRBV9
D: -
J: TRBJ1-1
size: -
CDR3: CASSVGGDTEAFF

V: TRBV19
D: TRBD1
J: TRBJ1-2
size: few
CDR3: CAGGQGYGYTF

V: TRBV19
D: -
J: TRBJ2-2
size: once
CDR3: CASSGGWRGLRLFF

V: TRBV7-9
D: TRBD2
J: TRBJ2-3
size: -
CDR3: CASSLASLAGGGFTDTQYF

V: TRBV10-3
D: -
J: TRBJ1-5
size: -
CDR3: CAISHTDQPQHF

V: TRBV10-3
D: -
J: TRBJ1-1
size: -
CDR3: CAISESLDRNTEAFF

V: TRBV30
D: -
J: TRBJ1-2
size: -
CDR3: CAWGTGFGYGYTF

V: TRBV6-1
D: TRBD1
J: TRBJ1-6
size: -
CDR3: CASSARTGAPSYNSPLHF

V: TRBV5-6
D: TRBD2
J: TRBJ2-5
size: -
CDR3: CASSLSSGGAETQYF

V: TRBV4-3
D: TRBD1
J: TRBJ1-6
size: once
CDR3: CASSHASDRVGSPLHF

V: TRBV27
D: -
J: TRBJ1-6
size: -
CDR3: CASSFWGGDSPLHF

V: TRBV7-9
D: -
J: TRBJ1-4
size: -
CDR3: CASSLGSGRQGRDEKLFF

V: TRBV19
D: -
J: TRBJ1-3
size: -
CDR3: CASRFGGTGNTIYF

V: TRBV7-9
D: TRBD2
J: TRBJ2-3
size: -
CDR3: CASSRTSGGEEGTDTQYF

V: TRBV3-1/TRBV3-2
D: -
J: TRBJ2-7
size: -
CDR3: CASSHHGESYEQYF